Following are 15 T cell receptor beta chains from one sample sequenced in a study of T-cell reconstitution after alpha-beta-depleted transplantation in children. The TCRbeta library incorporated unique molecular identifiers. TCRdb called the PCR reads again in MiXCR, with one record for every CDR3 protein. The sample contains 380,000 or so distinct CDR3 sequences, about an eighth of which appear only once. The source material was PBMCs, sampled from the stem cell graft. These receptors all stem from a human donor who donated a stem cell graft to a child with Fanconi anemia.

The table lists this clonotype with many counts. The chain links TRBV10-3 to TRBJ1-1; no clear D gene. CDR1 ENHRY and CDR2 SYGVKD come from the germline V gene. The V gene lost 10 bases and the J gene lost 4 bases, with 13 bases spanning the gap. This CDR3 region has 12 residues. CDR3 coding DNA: TGTGCCACGAGTCAGTCAGCCACTGAAGCTTTCTTT. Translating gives CATSQSATEAFF.

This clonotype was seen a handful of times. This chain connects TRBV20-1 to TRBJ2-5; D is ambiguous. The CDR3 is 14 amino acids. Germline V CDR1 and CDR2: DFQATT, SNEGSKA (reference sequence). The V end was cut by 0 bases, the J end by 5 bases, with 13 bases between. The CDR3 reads CSARDIRASETQYF. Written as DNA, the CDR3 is TGCAGTGCTAGAGATATTAGAGCGAGTGAGACCCAGTACTTC.

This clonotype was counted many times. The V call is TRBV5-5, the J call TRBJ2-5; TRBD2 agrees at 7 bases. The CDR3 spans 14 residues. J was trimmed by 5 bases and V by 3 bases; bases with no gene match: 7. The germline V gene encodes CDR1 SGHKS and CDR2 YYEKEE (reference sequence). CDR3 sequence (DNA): TGTGCCAGCAGCTCTAGAACTAGCGCCGAGACCCAGTACTTC. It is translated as CASSSRTSAETQYF.

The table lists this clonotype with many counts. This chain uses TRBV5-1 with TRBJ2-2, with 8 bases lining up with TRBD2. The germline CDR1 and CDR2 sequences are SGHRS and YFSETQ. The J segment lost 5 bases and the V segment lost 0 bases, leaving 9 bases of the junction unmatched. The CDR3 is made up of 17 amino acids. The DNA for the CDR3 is TGCGCCAGCAGCTTGGCCCCCAATGCGGGGGGTACCGGGGAGCTGTTTTTT. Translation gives CASSLAPNAGGTGELFF.

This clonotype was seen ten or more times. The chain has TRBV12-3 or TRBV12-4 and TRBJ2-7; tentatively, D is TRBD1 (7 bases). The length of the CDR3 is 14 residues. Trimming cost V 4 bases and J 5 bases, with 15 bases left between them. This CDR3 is CASSSSAGGHEQYF. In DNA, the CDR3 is TGTGCCAGCAGTTCCTCAGCAGGGGGGCACGAGCAGTACTTC.

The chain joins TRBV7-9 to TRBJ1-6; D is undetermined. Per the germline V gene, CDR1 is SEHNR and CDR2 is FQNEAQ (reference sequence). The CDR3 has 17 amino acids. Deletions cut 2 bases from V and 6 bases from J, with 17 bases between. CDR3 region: CASSLIVNGRSNSPLHF. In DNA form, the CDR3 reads TGTGCCAGCAGCTTAATCGTCAACGGACGTTCTAATTCACCCCTCCACTTT.

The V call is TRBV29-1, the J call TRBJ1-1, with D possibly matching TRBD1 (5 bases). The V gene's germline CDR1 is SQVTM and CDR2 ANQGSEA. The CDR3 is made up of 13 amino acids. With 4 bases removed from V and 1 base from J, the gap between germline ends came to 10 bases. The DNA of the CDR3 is TGCAGCGTTGTGAGGGACTCGAACACTGAAGCTTTCTTT. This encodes CSVVRDSNTEAFF. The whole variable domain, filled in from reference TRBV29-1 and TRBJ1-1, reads SAVISQKPSRDICQRGTSLTIQCQVDSQVTMMFWYRQQPGQSLTLIATANQGSEATYESGFVIDKFPISRPNLTFSTLTVSNMSPEDSSIYLCSVVRDSNTEAFFGQGTRLTVV.

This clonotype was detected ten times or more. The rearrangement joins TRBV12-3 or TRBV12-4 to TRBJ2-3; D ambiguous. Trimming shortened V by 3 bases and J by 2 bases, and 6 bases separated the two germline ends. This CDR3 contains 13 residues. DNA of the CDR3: TGTGCCAGCAGTTTGGGTAACACAGATACGCAGTATTTT. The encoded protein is CASSLGNTDTQYF.

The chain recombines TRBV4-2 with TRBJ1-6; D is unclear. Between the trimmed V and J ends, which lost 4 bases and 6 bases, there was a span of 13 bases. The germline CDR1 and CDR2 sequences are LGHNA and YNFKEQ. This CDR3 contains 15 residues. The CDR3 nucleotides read TGTGCCAGCAGCCCACGGACGGACTTTAATTCACCCCTCCACTTT. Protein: CASSPRTDFNSPLHF.

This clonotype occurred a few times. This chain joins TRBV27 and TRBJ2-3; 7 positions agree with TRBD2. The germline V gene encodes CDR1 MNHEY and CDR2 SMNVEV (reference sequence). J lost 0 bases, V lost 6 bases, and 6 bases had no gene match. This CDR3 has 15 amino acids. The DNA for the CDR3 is TGTGCCAGCAGCACAAGCGGGGCTAGCACAGATACGCAGTATTTT. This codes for CASSTSGASTDTQYF.

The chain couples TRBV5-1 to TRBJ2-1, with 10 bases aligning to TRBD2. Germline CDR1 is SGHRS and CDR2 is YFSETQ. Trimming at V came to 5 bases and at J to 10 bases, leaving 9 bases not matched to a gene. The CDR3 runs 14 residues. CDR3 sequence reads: CASSGAGGSREQFF. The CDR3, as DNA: TGCGCCAGCAGTGGAGCGGGGGGGTCCCGGGAGCAGTTCTTC.

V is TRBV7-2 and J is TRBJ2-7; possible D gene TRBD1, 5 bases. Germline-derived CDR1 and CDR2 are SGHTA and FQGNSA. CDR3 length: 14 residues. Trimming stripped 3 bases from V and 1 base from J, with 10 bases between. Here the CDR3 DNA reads TGTGCCAGCAGCTTTTCCACAGGATCCTACGAGCAGTACGTC. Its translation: CASSFSTGSYEQYV.

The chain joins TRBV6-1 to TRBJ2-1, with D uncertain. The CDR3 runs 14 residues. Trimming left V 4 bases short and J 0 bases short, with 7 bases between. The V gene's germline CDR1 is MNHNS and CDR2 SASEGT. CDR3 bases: TGTGCCAGCAGTGGGGCCAGCTCCTACAATGAGCAGTTCTTC. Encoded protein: CASSGASSYNEQFF.

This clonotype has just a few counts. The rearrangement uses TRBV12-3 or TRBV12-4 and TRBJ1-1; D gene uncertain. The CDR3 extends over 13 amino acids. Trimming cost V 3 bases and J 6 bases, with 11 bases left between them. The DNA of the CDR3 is TGTGCCAGCAGTTTGCAGCCAGTGGCTGAAGCTTTCTTT. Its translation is CASSLQPVAEAFF.

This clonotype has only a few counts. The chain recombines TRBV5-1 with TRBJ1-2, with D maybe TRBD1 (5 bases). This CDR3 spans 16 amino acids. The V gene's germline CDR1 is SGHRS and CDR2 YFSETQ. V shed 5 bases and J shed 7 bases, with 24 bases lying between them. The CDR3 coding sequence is TGCGCCAGCAGTCCCCCTAATTCGGGGGGGAGCGGTGGCTACACCTTC. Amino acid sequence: CASSPPNSGGSGGYTF.